This T cell receptor (beta chain) was sequenced during a study of CD8+CD57+ T cells in acquired aplastic anemia. Study-wide results and caveats: Comparison of patients with controls identified about 27 shared CD8+ CDR3 sequences.

CDR3 and TCR beta VDJ profiling relied on a genomic DNA template. Via MiXCR, TCRdb re-called the reads, giving one row per CDR3 protein. In the table there are fewer than 200,000 distinct CDR3 sequences, under 55% of which are singletons. The V gene's germline CDR1 is SGHRS and CDR2 YFSETQ. The CDR3 length is 16 residues. Trimming took 2 bases from V and 2 from J, leaving 17 bases between them. The sequenced patients had an expansion of CD8+CD57+ cells seen by flow cytometry. Concerning this clonotype itself: What it binds is unknown.

The sequence derives from a human donor with aplastic anemia. Sequencing was done on a sample of sorted CD4+, CD8+, or CD8+CD57+ T cells (not recorded which) from PBMCs. V gene TRBV5-1 combines with J gene TRBJ2-7; D could derive from TRBD1 or TRBD2 (5 bases each). This CDR3 reads CASSLGLGTSTYEQYF. In DNA form, the CDR3 reads TGCGCCAGCAGCTTAGGCCTAGGGACCTCAACCTACGAGCAGTACTTC. Variable domain in full (rest from reference TRBV5-1 and TRBJ2-7): KAGVTQTPRYLIKTRGQQVTLSCSPISGHRSVSWYQQTPGQGLQFLFEYFSETQRNKGNFPGRFSGRQFSNSRSEMNVSTLELGDSALYLCASSLGLGTSTYEQYFGPGTRLTVT.